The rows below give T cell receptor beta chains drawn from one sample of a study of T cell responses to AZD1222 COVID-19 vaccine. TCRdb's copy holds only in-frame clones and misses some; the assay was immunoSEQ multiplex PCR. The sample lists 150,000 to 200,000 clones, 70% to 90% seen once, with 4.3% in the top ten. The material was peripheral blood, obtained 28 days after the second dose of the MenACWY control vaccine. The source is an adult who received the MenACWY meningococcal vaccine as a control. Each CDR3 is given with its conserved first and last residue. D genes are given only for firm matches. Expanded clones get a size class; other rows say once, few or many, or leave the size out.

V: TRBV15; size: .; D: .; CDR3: CATSRGAGHTEAFF
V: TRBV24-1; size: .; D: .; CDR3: CATSLSNRRGYTF
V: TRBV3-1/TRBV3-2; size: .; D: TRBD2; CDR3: CASSQEVAGYNEQFF
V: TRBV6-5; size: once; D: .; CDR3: CASRSTGWYYEQYF
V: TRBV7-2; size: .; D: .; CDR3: CASSFGEAGAGNTIYF
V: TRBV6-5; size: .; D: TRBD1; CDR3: CASRQGITGELFF
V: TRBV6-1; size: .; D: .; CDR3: CASSEITGPYGYTF
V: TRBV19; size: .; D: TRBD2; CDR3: CASSPGLARNTGELFF
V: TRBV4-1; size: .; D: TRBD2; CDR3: CATRKSTSGRALDNEQFF
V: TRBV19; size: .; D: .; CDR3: CASSIGEDYGYTF
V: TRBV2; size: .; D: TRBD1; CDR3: CASNRGSSETQYF
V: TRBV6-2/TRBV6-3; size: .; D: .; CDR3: CASSYPGIGELFF
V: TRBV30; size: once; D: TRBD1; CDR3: CAWSPPDRENSPLHF
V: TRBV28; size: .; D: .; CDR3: CASSTHLPEKLFF
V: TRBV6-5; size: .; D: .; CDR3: CASSYSRAPYEQYF
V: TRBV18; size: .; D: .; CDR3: CASSPPTGNTIYF
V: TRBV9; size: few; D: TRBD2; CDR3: CASSEGTSATGEQYF
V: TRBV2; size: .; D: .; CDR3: CASSESSNYGYTF
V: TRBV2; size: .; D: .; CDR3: CASRTYTEAFF
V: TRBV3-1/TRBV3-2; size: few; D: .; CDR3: CASTWGETQYF
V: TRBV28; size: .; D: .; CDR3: CASTLTTGIQGNTIYF
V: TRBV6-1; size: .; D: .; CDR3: CASSDRGWASDEKLFF
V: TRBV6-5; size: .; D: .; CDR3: CASSLSGIVRTEAFF
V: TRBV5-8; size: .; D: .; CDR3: CASSLTAHGYTF
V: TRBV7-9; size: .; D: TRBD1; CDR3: CASSPPLRDRVRSPLHF
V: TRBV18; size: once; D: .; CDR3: CASSPSQAAIQQETQYF
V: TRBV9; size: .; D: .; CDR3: CASSVYGQFTDTQYF
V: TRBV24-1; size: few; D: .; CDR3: CATTGAKADTQYF
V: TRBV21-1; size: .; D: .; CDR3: CASSKGSGQGIKNIQYF
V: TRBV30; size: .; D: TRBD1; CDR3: CAWNRGTSYEQYF
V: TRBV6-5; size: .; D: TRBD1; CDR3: CASSPTDRGAGYTF
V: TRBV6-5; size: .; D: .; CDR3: CASIILPTFQETQYF
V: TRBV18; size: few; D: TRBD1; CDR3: CASSPPIPGQGAGEQYF
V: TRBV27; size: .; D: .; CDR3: CASSLFEPLLTDTQYF
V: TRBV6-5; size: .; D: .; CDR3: CASSYSSSLDYEQYF
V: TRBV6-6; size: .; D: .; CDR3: CASSTLSGAQYF
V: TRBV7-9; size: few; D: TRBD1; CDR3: CASTGTGAYNEQFF
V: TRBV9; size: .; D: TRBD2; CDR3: CASSVAMREYEQFF
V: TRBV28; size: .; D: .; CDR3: CASSLTYNSPLHF
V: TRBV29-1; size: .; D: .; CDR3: CSAGWEAYNEQFF
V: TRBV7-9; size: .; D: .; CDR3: CASSLLFGLTEAFF
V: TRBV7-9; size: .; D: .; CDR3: CASSNDRSYEQYF
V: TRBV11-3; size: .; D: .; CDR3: CASSRRAGTDTQYF
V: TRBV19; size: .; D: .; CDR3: CASSLEGGVGETQYF
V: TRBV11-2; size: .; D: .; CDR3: CASSPGNQPQHF
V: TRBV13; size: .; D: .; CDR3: CASSLEAGGRQETQYF
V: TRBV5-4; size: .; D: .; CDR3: CASSWTGEQFF
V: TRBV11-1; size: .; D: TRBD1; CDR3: CASSPSRTGMTEAFF
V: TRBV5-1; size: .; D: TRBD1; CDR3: CASSLDGTGTETQYF
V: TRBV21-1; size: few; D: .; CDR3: CASSRQGADERKANYGYTF
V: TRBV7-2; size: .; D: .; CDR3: CASSLDSPSKYF
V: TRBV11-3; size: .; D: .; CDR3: CASRGAGANVLTF
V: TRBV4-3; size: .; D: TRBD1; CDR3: CASSQNPPDRGKYNEQFF
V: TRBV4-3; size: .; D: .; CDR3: CASSQDVAGAKPQHF
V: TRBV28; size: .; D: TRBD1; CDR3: CASHRGTNEKLFF
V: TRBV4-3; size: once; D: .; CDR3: CASSQDVAGDNQPQHF
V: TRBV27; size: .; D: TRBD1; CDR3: CASSSPAQGANGYTF
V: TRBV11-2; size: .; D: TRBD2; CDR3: CASSLAIPGLAGYEQYF